This record concerns one T cell receptor (beta chain) sequence. Its antigen remains undetermined. Per-base quality was not reported, and no clone a single base away is much larger than it. The data derive from a study of glioma-infiltrating T cells after dendritic cell vaccination (TCRdb year 2016). As for the study more broadly: The cohort included some 15 glioblastoma patients drawn from Phase I and II dendritic cell vaccination trials, of whom 9 were newly diagnosed and 6 had recurrent disease. Patients received three intradermal dendritic cell vaccine injections at biweekly intervals in the arm below the axilla. Survival after dendritic cell vaccination was correlated with TCR sequencing metrics, such as TIL content and the overlap between tumor and blood repertoires. In glioblastoma patients vaccinated with dendritic cells, deep sequencing of TCR beta CDR3 regions served to measure the amount of tumor-infiltrating lymphocytes and to compare repertoires between tumor and blood. Between 2003 and 2012, patients were given autologous tumor lysate-pulsed dendritic cell vaccination. To make the vaccine, monocyte-derived dendritic cells were cultured for 6 to 7 days with IL-4 and GM-CSF and then pulsed overnight with autologous tumor lysate.

TCRB CDR3 regions were amplified from approximately 2 ug genomic DNA, or all available DNA if less, using the immunoSEQ assay. Multiplex PCR used 60 forward primers for TCR V beta segments and 13 reverse primers for J beta segments. Synthetic control templates were spiked into each sample at limiting dilution to estimate reads per starting template. Reads of 87 bp were generated by sequencing on the Illumina HiSeq System. The authors processed their data as follows. PCR and sequencing errors were removed by merging closely related sequences with a nearest neighbor algorithm. TCR overlap was measured as the percentage of unique tumor TCR beta sequences that were also present in the peripheral blood of the same patient. Here the immuneACCESS table is served through TCRdb, limited to in-frame sequences with V and J called. Missing clones are a known gap in these copies; in checked studies unresolved V genes cover under half, and the rest lacks a known reason. V and J calls and clone size come straight from that table; D and trimming were deduced from the DNA. The table for this sample lists over 75,000 clones; about 81% of them were counted only once. The ten largest clones add up to approximately 2% of the sample.

V is pared back by 5 bases and J by 2 bases, with 15 bases lying between the germline termini. The germline V gene (reference sequence) sets CDR1 to MNHEY and CDR2 to SMNVEV. The CDR3 measures 15 amino acids from cysteine to phenylalanine. The CDR3 DNA has 45 bases and is translated from base 1. What this sample's time point label stands for: after dendritic cell vaccination, including at tumor progression/relapse. Patients were selected for having adequate residual fresh-frozen tumor tissue and more than two years of available survival data. Molecular status otherwise varied across the glioblastoma patients, but none of them carried an isocitrate dehydrogenase mutation. PBMC were collected before vaccination, two weeks after the third vaccination, and at tumor progression when it occurred. Genomic DNA was extracted with the Qiagen DNeasy Blood extraction Kit. The paper's findings and limits, for the study overall: The cohort was small and heterogeneous, only a few patients had full blood and tumor sets, and even fewer had initial-recurrent tumor pairs. After dendritic cell vaccination, a higher estimated pretreatment TIL content predicted longer time to progression and longer overall survival. The response model built on TCR overlap across three groups was characterized as speculative, with prospective validation still needed. TCR clonality showed no direct relationship with survival, which suggests that a diverse polyclonal response may matter.

The receptor was isolated from a human donor with glioblastoma. The sample in question was blood, obtained after dendritic cell vaccination. The chain uses TRBV27 and TRBJ1-2, with TRBD1 tentatively as D gene (6 bases match). The base sequence is TGTGCCAGCAGTCCCGGACAGCTCCTAAACTATGGCTACACCTTC. Protein translation: CASSPGQLLNYGYTF.